The 8 T cell receptor beta chains listed next were all sequenced from one sample in a study of graft-versus-host responses after intestinal transplantation. These receptors have no known antigen. The assay was immunoSEQ multiplex PCR, and TCRdb's table has in-frame clones only and misses some. In the table there are 80,000 to 100,000 clones, about 93% of which are singletons. The sequencing used unstimulated CD4+ T cells sorted from spleen or lymph node cells, collected before intestinal transplant. The receptors shown here come from a human donor who received an intestinal transplant.

The chain is built from TRBV5-1 and TRBJ2-1, with D maybe TRBD2 (5 bases). The CDR3 loop spans 13 amino acids. Looked up from germline, CDR1 is SGHRS and CDR2 is YFSETQ. The V and J ends lost 0 bases and 7 bases respectively, with 8 bases between them. CDR3 amino acids: CASSLASRNEQFF. As DNA, the CDR3 is TGCGCCAGCAGCTTGGCTAGCAGGAATGAGCAGTTCTTC.

The rearrangement links TRBV5-1 to TRBJ2-7; D is perhaps TRBD2 (6 bases). The CDR3 has 14 amino acids. V was shortened by 0 bases and J by 3 bases, with 10 bases between the two germline ends. CDR1 and CDR2 from the germline V gene are SGHRS and YFSETQ. In DNA, the CDR3 is TGCGCCAGCAGCTTGGGGCGCGGGAACTACGAGCAGTACTTC. Protein: CASSLGRGNYEQYF.

The rearrangement uses TRBV4-2 and TRBJ2-2; 11 bases map to TRBD1. Germline loops: CDR1 LGHNA, CDR2 YNFKEQ. V was clipped by 1 base and J by 5 bases; unmatched bases: 3. The CDR3 covers 16 residues. CDR3 nucleotide sequence: TGTGCCAGCAGCCAAGGGACAGGGGGCCGGACCGGGGAGCTGTTTTTT. Amino acids: CASSQGTGGRTGELFF.

The V and J genes are TRBV6-5 and TRBJ1-2; D unclear. Germline CDR1 and CDR2: MNHEY and SVGAGI. CDR3 length: 16 residues. V was cut by 4 bases and J by 3 bases, with 18 bases left in between. Here the CDR3 reads CASSLAPGPQYYGYTF. DNA for the CDR3: TGTGCCAGCAGTTTAGCTCCGGGTCCACAATACTATGGCTACACCTTC.

The chain carries TRBV5-1 and TRBJ1-4; TRBD1 aligns across 7 bases. J was trimmed by 7 bases and V by 3 bases; bases with no gene match: 6. The CDR3 is made up of 14 amino acids. Per the germline V gene, CDR1 is SGHRS and CDR2 is YFSETQ. This CDR3 is CASSSTGLSEKLFF. In DNA, the CDR3 is TGCGCCAGCAGCTCGACAGGGCTGAGTGAAAAACTGTTTTTT.

The CDR3 DNA follows: TGTGCCAGCAGGGATCGAGACAGGGTAGATTATGGCTACACCTTC. Residues: CASRDRDRVDYGYTF. The V gene is TRBV27, the J gene TRBJ1-2, with 7 bases matching TRBD1. The CDR3 is made up of 15 amino acids. The J segment lost 5 bases and the V segment lost 6 bases, leaving 12 bases of the junction unmatched. Germline CDR1 is MNHEY and CDR2 is SMNVEV (reference sequence).

This clone was observed a single time. The CDR3 sequence is CAISDSQFGNTQYF. DNA of the CDR3: TGTGCCATCAGTGACTCCCAATTCGGGAATACGCAGTATTTT. The V call is TRBV10-3, the J call TRBJ2-3; D perhaps matches TRBD2 (5 bases). Between the trimmed V and J ends, which lost 3 bases and 7 bases, there was a span of 14 bases. Germline-derived CDR1 and CDR2 are ENHRY and SYGVKD. CDR3 length equals 14 residues.

In its sample, this clone was seen once. The chain has TRBV15 and TRBJ2-4; a weak D match, TRBD2 (6 bases). This CDR3 spans 15 amino acids. CDR1 LNHNV and CDR2 YYDKDF come from the germline V gene (reference sequence). Trimming shortened V by 0 bases and J by 9 bases, and 15 bases separated the two germline ends. CDR3 coding DNA: TGTGCCACCAGCAGAGATTGGGGAGGTGGGGGCATTCAGTACTTC. Amino acids: CATSRDWGGGGIQYF.